Listed below are T cell receptor beta chains from one sample, sequenced in a study of blood T cell repertoires in COVID-19. Sequencing used immunoSEQ multiplex PCR; TCRdb keeps in-frame clones, though not all of them. The sample shows some 100,000 clones, approximately 87% of them seen only once. Sequencing was performed on peripheral blood. The receptors come from a human donor with active COVID-19. The donor label of this sample is uncertain. Each CDR3 is given with its conserved first and last residue. The D gene is left open where the match is weak. Size is stated for part of the rows, as once, few or many counts, or as a class when the clone is expanded.

v_call: TRBV25-1
d_call: TRBD1
j_call: TRBJ2-2
clone_size: few
cdr3_nt: TGTGCCAGCAGTGAACCCGGGACAGGGGAGGCCACCGGGGAGCTGTTTTTT
cdr3_aa: CASSEPGTGEATGELFF

v_call: TRBV7-2
d_call: TRBD1
j_call: TRBJ1-4
clone_size: NA
cdr3_nt: TGTGCCAGCAGCCCAAGACAGGGTGCAACTAATGAAAAACTGTTTTTT
cdr3_aa: CASSPRQGATNEKLFF

v_call: TRBV28
d_call: NA
j_call: TRBJ1-1
clone_size: NA
cdr3_nt: TGTGCCACCTCGGACACAAAACTGGGGGCAGGTGAAGCTTTCTTT
cdr3_aa: CATSDTKLGAGEAFF

v_call: TRBV7-6
d_call: NA
j_call: TRBJ2-7
clone_size: NA
cdr3_nt: TGTGCCAGCAGCTTAGAGCAAGAGGGGGTAATCGGCGAGCAGTACTTC
cdr3_aa: CASSLEQEGVIGEQYF

v_call: TRBV18
d_call: NA
j_call: TRBJ1-1
clone_size: NA
cdr3_nt: TGTGCCAGCTCACCTCGGGGGGGAGTGAACACTGAAGCTTTCTTT
cdr3_aa: CASSPRGGVNTEAFF

v_call: TRBV20-1
d_call: NA
j_call: TRBJ1-3
clone_size: NA
cdr3_nt: TGCAGTGCTAGTGATCGGGGGAACTGGGGAAACACCATATATTTT
cdr3_aa: CSASDRGNWGNTIYF

v_call: TRBV18
d_call: NA
j_call: TRBJ1-4
clone_size: NA
cdr3_nt: TGTGCCAGCTCACAGGGAGGGGAAAAACTGTTTTTT
cdr3_aa: CASSQGGEKLFF

v_call: TRBV18
d_call: NA
j_call: TRBJ2-1
clone_size: NA
cdr3_nt: TGTGCCAGCTCACCCCCAGGGTACTACAATGAGCAGTTCTTC
cdr3_aa: CASSPPGYYNEQFF

v_call: TRBV6-2/TRBV6-3
d_call: TRBD1
j_call: TRBJ2-3
clone_size: few
cdr3_nt: TGTGCCAGCAGTTACTTCGAGGGGGCTGGTGAAGATACGCAGTATTTT
cdr3_aa: CASSYFEGAGEDTQYF

v_call: TRBV28
d_call: NA
j_call: TRBJ1-3
clone_size: once
cdr3_nt: TGTGCCAGCAGACTAGGTGGAAACACCATATATTTT
cdr3_aa: CASRLGGNTIYF

v_call: TRBV7-2
d_call: NA
j_call: TRBJ1-2
clone_size: once
cdr3_nt: TGTGCCAGCAGCTTAGGAGCAGGCCATGGCTACACCTTC
cdr3_aa: CASSLGAGHGYTF

v_call: TRBV6-6
d_call: TRBD1
j_call: TRBJ1-4
clone_size: NA
cdr3_nt: TGTGCCAGCACCAGGACAGGGGTGGGGGAAAAACTGTTTTTT
cdr3_aa: CASTRTGVGEKLFF

v_call: TRBV10-2
d_call: NA
j_call: TRBJ1-1
clone_size: NA
cdr3_nt: TGCGCCCTAGGAGAGAGCCTGGACACTGAAGCTTTCTTT
cdr3_aa: CALGESLDTEAFF

v_call: TRBV4-3
d_call: NA
j_call: TRBJ2-7
clone_size: NA
cdr3_nt: TGCGCCAGCAGCCAAGACTGGAGTCCGACCTACGAGCAGTACTTC
cdr3_aa: CASSQDWSPTYEQYF

v_call: TRBV7-3
d_call: TRBD2
j_call: TRBJ2-5
clone_size: NA
cdr3_nt: TGTGCCAGCAGCTTAGTCGGCGGGGGTAGACAAGAGACCCAGTACTTC
cdr3_aa: CASSLVGGGRQETQYF